The next 9 T cell receptor beta chains were all read from a single sample in a study of cytomegalovirus exposure and HLA in healthy donors (dated by TCRdb to about 2017). To prepare the library, the immunoSEQ multiplex PCR assay was applied. The multiplex PCR relied on a mix of 60 forward primers for TCR Vbeta segments and 13 reverse primers for TCR Jbeta segments. Not all clones reach the TCRdb copy of this immuneACCESS table, which keeps in-frame sequences only. Checked studies attribute under half of the gap to unresolved V genes and leave the rest unexplained. The data table for this sample lists 55,000 to 65,000 clones. About 4% of the sample is taken by the ten largest. Sequencing was carried out using PBMCs. These receptors were collected from a woman in her late teens or twenties in good health and CMV-seronegative.

The CDR3 nucleotides read TGTGCCAGCAGCCCCCCGGCGGCCGGGGGCGAGCAGTACTTC. Translation: CASSPPAAGGEQYF. The chain joins TRBV13 to TRBJ2-7, with D possibly TRBD2 on 6 matching bases. The V gene's germline CDR1 is PRHDT and CDR2 FYEKMQ (reference sequence). The CDR3 covers 14 residues. The germline V and J ends were trimmed by 5 bases and 6 bases, with 17 bases remaining between them.

This chain connects TRBV5-1 to TRBJ2-7; D not resolved. Germline CDR1 reads SGHRS; CDR2 reads YFSETQ. Trimming removed 4 bases from V and 1 base from J, with 9 bases in between. The CDR3 is 13 amino acids. CDR3 in amino acids: CASSTTVSYEQYF. As DNA, the CDR3 is TGCGCCAGCAGCACAACAGTATCCTACGAGCAGTACTTC.

This chain joins TRBV6-1 and TRBJ2-3; 15 nucleotides align to TRBD2. CDR1 is MNHNS, CDR2 SASEGT, per germline. Trimming cost V 4 bases and J 6 bases; bases outside gene matches: 2. The CDR3 runs 15 residues. The CDR3 region is CASSGTSGRVDTQYF. CDR3 in DNA: TGTGCCAGCAGTGGGACTAGCGGGAGGGTTGATACGCAGTATTTT.

CDR3 sequence reads: CATQGFPSGGYTF. CDR3 coding DNA: TGTGCCACCCAGGGTTTCCCCTCCGGCGGCTACACCTTC. The chain combines TRBV6-5 with TRBJ1-2, with D possibly matching TRBD1 (5 bases). Germline V gene lookup returns CDR1 MNHEY and CDR2 SVGAGI. Between the trimmed V and J ends, which lost 10 bases and 8 bases, there was a span of 20 bases. This CDR3 region has 13 residues.

V usage is TRBV6-4 and J usage is TRBJ2-1, with 7 bases fitting TRBD2. Germline assignment: CDR1 MRHNA and CDR2 SNTAGT. The CDR3 runs 15 residues. V shed 4 bases and J 6 bases; nucleotides not matched to a gene: 9. The chain's CDR3 is CASSGQAGLGNEQFF. CDR3 bases: TGTGCCAGCAGTGGTCAAGCGGGACTGGGCAATGAGCAGTTCTTC.

V usage is TRBV29-1 and J usage is TRBJ1-4, with D perhaps TRBD1 (5 bases). The CDR3 totals 14 residues. Germline V gene lookup returns CDR1 SQVTM and CDR2 ANQGSEA. V lost 6 bases to trimming and J lost 6 bases, with 17 bases between them. CDR3 bases: TGCAGCGTGGGCCGTGAAGGGGCTTATGAAAAACTGTTTTTT. Residues: CSVGREGAYEKLFF.

The chain links TRBV30 to TRBJ2-3; possible D gene TRBD2, 6 bases. V was clipped by 1 base and J by 7 bases, with 12 bases between them. Germline CDR1 reads GTSNPN; CDR2 reads SVGIG (reference sequence). The CDR3 sequence is 13 residues long. The CDR3, as DNA: TGTGCCTGGAGTGGTGTGGGGAGGCATACGCAGTATTTT. It specifies CAWSGVGRHTQYF.

The chain has TRBV6-1 and TRBJ2-7; the match to TRBD2 covers 8 bases. V shed 10 bases and J 2 bases; nucleotides not matched to a gene: 7. This CDR3 region has 13 residues. Germline lookup yields CDR1 MNHNS and CDR2 SASEGT. In DNA form, the CDR3 reads TGTGCCATCCAGATAGCGGGAACCTACGAGCAGTACTTC. Its translation is CAIQIAGTYEQYF.

The rearrangement joins TRBV9 to TRBJ2-1, with 13 bases identical to TRBD2. The CDR3 runs to 16 residues. Per the germline V gene, CDR1 is SGDLS and CDR2 is YYNGEE. Trimming at V came to 3 bases and at J to 9 bases, leaving 9 bases not matched to a gene. CDR3 loop: CASSGYRTSGRIEQFF. The DNA for the CDR3 is TGTGCCAGCAGCGGGTATCGGACTAGCGGGAGAATTGAGCAGTTCTTC.